This record looks at one T cell receptor (beta chain) sequence and its context. Germline V gene data show CDR1 as SGHTA and CDR2 as FQGNSA. V shed 5 bases, J shed 1 base, and the junction held 13 bases outside the gene matches. The CDR3 has 18 amino acids. Generated by immunoSEQ multiplex PCR, the TCRdb table keeps only in-frame clones and is missing some. The sample records about 36,000 clones, roughly 91% being singletons. The data originate from a study of T cell changes during pregnancy in multiple sclerosis. The clonotype comes from a female donor in good health, enrolled as a control in a pregnancy study. This specimen consisted of CD4+ T cells from peripheral blood mononuclear cells, obtained in the second trimester of pregnancy. The chain combines TRBV7-2 with TRBJ1-2; TRBD1 matches at 10 bases. The CDR3 bases are TGTGCCAGCAGCCGACGTATTCCGGGACAGGGGTTTAACTATGGCTACACCTTC. Amino acid sequence: CASSRRIPGQGFNYGYTF. Using reference TRBV7-2 and TRBJ1-2 for the parts outside the CDR3, the full variable domain is GAGVSQSPSNKVTEKGKDVELRCDPISGHTALYWYRQSLGQGLEFLIYFQGNSAPDKSGLPSDRFSAERTGGSVSTLTIQRTQQEDSAVYLCASSRRIPGQGFNYGYTFGSGTRLTVV.